The T cell receptor beta chain described here comes from a study of T cell changes during pregnancy in multiple sclerosis. CDR1 is SGHNT and CDR2 is YYREEE in the germline V gene (reference sequence). Unmatched junction bases numbered 3, after V lost 1 base and J lost 6 bases. The CDR3 contains 14 residues. Method: immunoSEQ multiplex PCR; TCRdb's copy keeps in-frame clones and lacks some. Of 43,000 or so clones in the sample, 85% to 95% were seen once. This TCR was sampled from a female donor with multiple sclerosis, enrolled in a pregnancy study. The sample consisted of peripheral blood, taken in the third trimester of pregnancy. The V gene is TRBV5-4, the J gene TRBJ2-7; TRBD2 matches 11 bases. The CDR3 protein is CASSLRLAGSEQYF. DNA for the CDR3: TGTGCCAGCAGCTTGCGACTAGCGGGATCCGAGCAGTACTTC.